Listed here are 3 T cell receptor beta chains from one sample, sequenced in a study of beta chain features in type 1 diabetes. Expressed TCRB transcripts were sequenced after all isolated RNA was converted to cDNA. Data came from immunoSEQ multiplex PCR; TCRdb stores just in-frame clones and leaves some out. The table shows about 150,000 clones, with around 10% occurring only once. The sample consisted of central memory CD4+ T cells from blood. The source is a man between 18 and 35 years old in good health.

This clone was seen more than once but under ten times. V usage is TRBV10-3 and J usage is TRBJ1-4; unclear D gene. The germline V gene encodes CDR1 ENHRY and CDR2 SYGVKD. The CDR3 consists of 11 residues. The CDR3 loop is CASATNEKLFF. Written as DNA, the CDR3 is TGTGCTTCTGCAACTAATGAAAAACTGTTTTTT.

The genes are TRBV15 and TRBJ2-7; D unclear. The germline gives CDR1 LNHNV, CDR2 YYDKDF (reference sequence). The CDR3 is made up of 14 amino acids. The V end lost 3 bases, the J end lost 4 bases, and 13 bases lay between the germline ends. The CDR3 protein is CATSRDHALYEQYF. In DNA form, the CDR3 reads TGTGCCACCAGCAGGGATCACGCCCTTTACGAGCAGTACTTC.

This clone was seen more than once but under ten times. The V and J genes are TRBV11-2 and TRBJ2-1; D call uncertain. Germline V gene lookup returns CDR1 SGHAT and CDR2 FQNNGV. This CDR3 comprises 13 residues. The V and J ends lost 0 bases and 9 bases respectively, with 9 bases between them. The CDR3 spells CASSLEPEAEQFF. In nucleotides, the CDR3 is TGTGCCAGCAGCTTAGAGCCGGAAGCTGAGCAGTTCTTC.